The next 11 T cell receptor beta chains were all read from a single sample in a study of beta chain features in type 1 diabetes. Study results and limitations: People with Type 1 diabetes carried modestly yet significantly shorter TCRB CDR3s in all four CD4+ subsets.

No antigen has been assigned to these receptors. The entirety of the isolated RNA underwent reverse transcription, so expressed TCRB transcripts were sequenced. Using immunoSEQ multiplex PCR, the repertoire was profiled, and TCRdb retains in-frame clones only, with some absent. The data show roughly 260,000 clones, about 20% seen once. Sequenced material: naive CD4+ T cells from blood. The source of these receptors is a woman aged 40 to 50 with type 1 diabetes.

In its sample, this clone was seen a few times. The chain is built from TRBV20-1 and TRBJ2-1; D is undetermined. V lost 0 bases, J lost 9 bases, and 6 bases lay in between. CDR3 length: 11 amino acids. Germline CDR1 reads DFQATT; CDR2 reads SNEGSKA (reference sequence). CDR3 nucleotide sequence: TGCAGTGCTAGAGATCGTAGTGAGCAGTTCTTC. Translated: CSARDRSEQFF.

The chain couples TRBV5-6 to TRBJ2-1; D remains ambiguous. Germline CDR1 and CDR2: SGHDT and YYEEEE. The CDR3 is 13 amino acids. Trimming cost V 1 base and J 10 bases, with 12 bases left between them. The CDR3 loop is CASSLIASREQFF. CDR3 coding DNA: TGTGCCAGCAGCTTGATAGCTAGTCGGGAGCAGTTCTTC.

In its sample, this clone was seen a few times. The rearrangement joins TRBV29-1 to TRBJ2-2, with 10 nucleotides matching TRBD2. The CDR3 extends over 15 amino acids. J was trimmed by 7 bases and V by 5 bases; bases with no gene match: 10. Germline values: CDR1 SQVTM, CDR2 ANQGSEA. The CDR3 coding sequence is TGCAGCGTTTCTAGCGGGGGAGGAAGCTACGGGGAGCTGTTTTTT. Encoded protein: CSVSSGGGSYGELFF.

The chain employs TRBV25-1 and TRBJ2-7, with 8 nucleotides matching TRBD2. This CDR3 contains 15 residues. V was clipped by 4 bases and J by 5 bases; unmatched bases: 10. Germline V gene sequence: CDR1 MGHDK, CDR2 SYGVNS. The CDR3 loop reads CASSGGLAKLNEQYF. DNA of the CDR3: TGTGCCAGCAGTGGCGGACTAGCTAAACTCAACGAGCAGTACTTC.

J is TRBJ2-7 and V is TRBV5-1, with 10 bases fitting TRBD1. CDR3 length equals 14 residues. CDR1 and CDR2 from the germline V gene are SGHRS and YFSETQ. With 4 bases clipped from V and 7 bases from J, the junction kept 8 bases outside the gene matches. The CDR3 region is CASSVGQGVWEQYF. The CDR3 nucleotides are TGCGCCAGCAGCGTAGGACAGGGGGTGTGGGAGCAGTACTTC.

This clone has only one observation. V usage is TRBV5-1 and J usage is TRBJ1-2; 7 nucleotides align to TRBD1. V gave up 4 bases and J gave up 4 bases; unmatched junction bases: 10. Germline loops: CDR1 SGHRS, CDR2 YFSETQ. This CDR3 has 15 residues. The CDR3 nucleotides are TGCGCCAGCAGCCAGGAGGGGACAGCCTCCTATGGCTACACCTTC. Translation: CASSQEGTASYGYTF.

This clone occurred a few times. The V gene is TRBV27, the J gene TRBJ2-7; D perhaps matches TRBD1 (6 bases). This CDR3 region has 13 residues. Trimming removed 6 bases at V and 3 bases at J, with 12 bases between. The germline V gene has CDR1 MNHEY and CDR2 SMNVEV (reference sequence). The CDR3 DNA is TGTGCCAGCAGGACAGGTAATGACTACGAGCAGTACTTC. Translating it yields CASRTGNDYEQYF.

The chain recombines TRBV5-6 with TRBJ1-2; unclear D gene. V was cut by 0 bases and J by 4 bases, with 7 bases left in between. The germline gives CDR1 SGHDT, CDR2 YYEEEE. The CDR3 runs 13 residues. The CDR3 spells CASSLVGGYGYTF. The DNA for the CDR3 is TGTGCCAGCAGCTTGGTCGGAGGCTATGGCTACACCTTC.

The V and J genes are TRBV28 and TRBJ1-2; D may be TRBD1 (6 bases). The germline V and J ends were trimmed by 8 bases and 4 bases, with 14 bases remaining between them. The CDR3 is 13 amino acids. CDR1 MDHEN and CDR2 SYDVKM come from the germline V gene. The CDR3 protein is CASFPGGRYGYTF. The CDR3 DNA follows: TGTGCCAGCTTCCCCGGGGGGCGCTATGGCTACACCTTC.

V and J are TRBV30 and TRBJ2-7; 7 bases are a match to TRBD2. The CDR3 contains 14 residues. V trimming: 5 bases; J trimming: 3 bases; junction bases outside the gene matches: 10. Germline CDR1 is GTSNPN and CDR2 is SVGIG (reference sequence). The CDR3 DNA reads as TGTGCCTGGGGGCGGGGAGCGGGACTCTACGAGCAGTACTTC. Amino acids: CAWGRGAGLYEQYF.

The rearrangement joins TRBV14 to TRBJ1-1; D is unclear. The germline V gene has CDR1 SGHDN and CDR2 FVKESK. The CDR3 loop spans 13 amino acids. With 2 bases removed from V and 3 bases from J, the gap between germline ends came to 7 bases. The CDR3 coding sequence is TGTGCCAGCAGCCAAAATACAGACACTGAAGCTTTCTTT. Its protein product is CASSQNTDTEAFF.